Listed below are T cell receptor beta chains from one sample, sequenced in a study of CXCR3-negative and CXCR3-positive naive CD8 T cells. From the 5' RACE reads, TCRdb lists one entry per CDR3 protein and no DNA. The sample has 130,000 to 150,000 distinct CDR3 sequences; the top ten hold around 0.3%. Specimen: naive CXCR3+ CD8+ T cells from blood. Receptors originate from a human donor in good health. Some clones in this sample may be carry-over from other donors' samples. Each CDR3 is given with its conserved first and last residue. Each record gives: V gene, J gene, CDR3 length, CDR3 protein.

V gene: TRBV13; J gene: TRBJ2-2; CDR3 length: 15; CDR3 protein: CASSLPSSSTGELFF
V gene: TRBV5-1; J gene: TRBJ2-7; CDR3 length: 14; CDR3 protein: CASSLFGGSYEQYF
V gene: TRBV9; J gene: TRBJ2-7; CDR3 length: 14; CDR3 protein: CASSAGQGRDEQYF
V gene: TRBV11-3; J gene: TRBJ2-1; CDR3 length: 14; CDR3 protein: CASSGTSGKDEQFF
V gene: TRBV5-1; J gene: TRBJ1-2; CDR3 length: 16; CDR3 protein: CASSLGLSTGDYGYTF
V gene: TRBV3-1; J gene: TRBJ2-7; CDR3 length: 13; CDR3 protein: CASSQETGNEQYF
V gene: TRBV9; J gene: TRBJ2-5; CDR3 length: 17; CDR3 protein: CASSLQFGLAGVETQYF
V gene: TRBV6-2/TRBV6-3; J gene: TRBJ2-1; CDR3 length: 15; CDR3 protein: CASSLPSGGADEQFF
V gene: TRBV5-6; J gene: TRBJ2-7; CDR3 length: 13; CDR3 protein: CASSFGGLDEQYF
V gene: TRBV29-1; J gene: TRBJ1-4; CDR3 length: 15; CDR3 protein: CSVEAWDSANEKLFF
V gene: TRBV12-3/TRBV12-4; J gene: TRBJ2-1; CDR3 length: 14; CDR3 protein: CASSLNSRYNEQFF
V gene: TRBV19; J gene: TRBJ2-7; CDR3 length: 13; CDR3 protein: CASSIVSSYEQYF
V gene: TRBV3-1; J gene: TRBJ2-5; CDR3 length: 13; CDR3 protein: CASSQDWEETQYF